The present T cell receptor (beta chain) was sequenced within a study of blood T cell repertoires in COVID-19. For the study at large: Collection of acute and convalescent COVID-19 samples took place in the United States, Italy and Spain.

Trimming left V 0 bases short and J 4 bases short, with 12 bases between. The germline gives CDR1 GTSNPN, CDR2 SVGIG (reference sequence). This CDR3 spans 14 amino acids. In the original analysis: Amplification with reference gene primers provided the estimates of nucleated cell counts. Produced via immunoSEQ multiplex PCR; TCRdb's table is partial and in-frame only. D and trimming were read from the DNA, whereas the V and J calls and clone size are those reported in that table. Seen here are about 240,000 clones, 75% to 90% observed once, and the top ten hold around an eighth. Only a few counts were recorded for this clone.

The origin of this receptor is a woman aged 55-69 years with active or convalescent COVID-19. This chain uses TRBV30 with TRBJ1-2; no reliable D call. The sequencing sample was made of peripheral blood. For the CDR3, the DNA is TGTGCCTGGAGTGTGGCCGGGGTACCCTATGGCTACACCTTC. The encoded protein is CAWSVAGVPYGYTF. The full variable domain, rest sourced from reference TRBV30 and TRBJ1-2, is SQTIHQWPATLVQPVGSPLSLECTVEGTSNPNLYWYRQAAGRGLQLLFYSVGIGQISSEVPQNLSASRPQDRQFILSSKKLLLSDSGFYLCAWSVAGVPYGYTFGSGTRLTVV.